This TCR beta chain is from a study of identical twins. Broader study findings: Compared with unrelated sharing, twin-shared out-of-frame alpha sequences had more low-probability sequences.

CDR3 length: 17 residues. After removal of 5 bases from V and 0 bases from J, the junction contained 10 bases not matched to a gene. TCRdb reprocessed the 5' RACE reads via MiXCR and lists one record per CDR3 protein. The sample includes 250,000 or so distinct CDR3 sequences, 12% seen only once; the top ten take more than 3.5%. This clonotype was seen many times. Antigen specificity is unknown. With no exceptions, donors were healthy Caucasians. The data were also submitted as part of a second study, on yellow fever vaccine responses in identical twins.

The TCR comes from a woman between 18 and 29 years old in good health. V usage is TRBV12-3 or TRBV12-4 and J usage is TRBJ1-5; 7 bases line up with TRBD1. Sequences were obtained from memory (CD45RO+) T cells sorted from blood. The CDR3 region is CASSLFRGTDSNQPQHF. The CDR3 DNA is TGTGCCAGCAGTCTCTTCAGGGGGACAGATAGCAATCAGCCCCAGCATTTT.